This entry lists 15 T cell receptor beta chains sequenced from one sample in a study of beta chain features in type 1 diabetes. Study-wide results and limits: Shortening of TCRB CDR3s, moderate but significant, appeared in all four CD4+ subsets of Type 1 diabetes patients.

The antigens these receptors bind are not known. cDNA synthesis used the whole RNA isolate, giving expressed TCRB sequences. Profiling relied on immunoSEQ multiplex PCR, and the TCRdb table lists in-frame clones only, not all of them. The sample shows roughly 150,000 clones, about 63% of them seen only once. Sequenced material: naive CD4+ T cells from blood. These receptors came from a man aged 25 to 45 with type 1 diabetes.

The chain combines TRBV10-3 with TRBJ2-5; no definite D call. Trimming removed 0 bases at V and 5 bases at J, with 13 bases between. The CDR3 contains 15 residues. CDR1 ENHRY and CDR2 SYGVKD come from the germline V gene. The DNA of the CDR3 is TGTGCCATCAGTGAGTCAACCACCGTTGTGGAGACCCAGTACTTC. Translation: CAISESTTVVETQYF.

This clone was counted between two and nine times. The chain uses TRBV30 and TRBJ1-1; maybe TRBD1 (6 bases). Germline values: CDR1 GTSNPN, CDR2 SVGIG (reference sequence). Trimming stripped 3 bases from V and 4 bases from J, with 18 bases between. The length of the CDR3 is 15 residues. The CDR3 reads CAWSFQQAGATEAFF. Written as DNA, the CDR3 is TGTGCCTGGAGCTTCCAACAGGCGGGGGCCACTGAAGCTTTCTTT.

This CDR3 reads CASSPGVTYGYTF. The CDR3 DNA follows: TGTGCCAGCAGCCCAGGGGTGACCTATGGCTACACCTTC. The rearrangement uses TRBV7-2 and TRBJ1-2; D is perhaps TRBD1 (6 bases). Germline loops: CDR1 SGHTA, CDR2 FQGNSA. The CDR3 extends over 13 amino acids. Trimming removed 5 bases from V and 4 bases from J, with 11 bases in between.

This clone appeared a few times. The chain employs TRBV5-4 and TRBJ2-3; tentative D call: TRBD2 (5 bases). The CDR3 is 16 amino acids. V lost 4 bases, J lost 2 bases, and 17 bases lay in between. Germline V gene data show CDR1 as SGHNT and CDR2 as YYREEE (reference sequence). CDR3 sequence: CASSREYGKPTDTQYF. In nucleotides, the CDR3 is TGTGCCAGCAGCCGGGAATATGGCAAACCCACAGATACGCAGTATTTT.

The chain employs TRBV25-1 and TRBJ2-6; D not resolved. This CDR3 comprises 14 residues. Germline V CDR1 and CDR2: MGHDK, SYGVNS. Trimming took 5 bases from V and 2 from J, leaving 7 bases between them. CDR3: CASSRTTGANVLTF. The CDR3 nucleotides are TGTGCCAGCAGTAGAACAACTGGGGCCAACGTCCTGACTTTC.

The rearrangement links TRBV25-1 to TRBJ2-3; the match to TRBD1 covers 10 bases. Per germline, CDR1 MGHDK and CDR2 SYGVNS. J lost 3 bases, V lost 7 bases, and 4 bases had no gene match. The CDR3 covers 14 residues. The CDR3 region has the DNA TGTGCCAGCACCGACAGGGGGCCTACAGATACGCAGTATTTT. It codes for CASTDRGPTDTQYF. Filled out from reference TRBV25-1 and TRBJ2-3, the complete variable domain reads EADIYQTPRYLVIGTGKKITLECSQTMGHDKMYWYQQDPGMELHLIHYSYGVNSTEKGDLSSESTVSRIRTEHFPLTLESARPSHTSQYLCASTDRGPTDTQYFGPGTRLTVL.

The chain carries TRBV10-3 and TRBJ2-5; D remains ambiguous. Trimming pared 0 bases from V and 2 bases from J, leaving 7 bases between. The germline V gene encodes CDR1 ENHRY and CDR2 SYGVKD. The CDR3 contains 14 residues. Here the CDR3 reads CAISESQSQETQYF. CDR3 nucleotide sequence: TGTGCCATCAGTGAGTCGCAGTCTCAAGAGACCCAGTACTTC.

This rearrangement joins TRBV14 to TRBJ1-6; TRBD1 matches 7 bases. The CDR3 totals 14 residues. The V gene end was trimmed by 6 bases and the J gene end by 7 bases; junction bases not matched to a gene: 6. Germline-derived CDR1 and CDR2 are SGHDN and FVKESK. The CDR3 loop reads CASRAGTANSPLHF. The CDR3 DNA sequence: TGTGCCAGCAGGGCCGGGACAGCGAATTCACCCCTCCACTTT.

The chain employs TRBV13 and TRBJ2-7; 10 bases fit TRBD2. The V gene's germline CDR1 is PRHDT and CDR2 FYEKMQ (reference sequence). The ends lost 4 bases at V and 3 bases at J; junction bases unmatched: 3. The CDR3 totals 14 residues. DNA of the CDR3: TGTGCCAGCAGCTCTTCTAGCGGGGGCTACGAGCAGTACTTC. Amino acids: CASSSSSGGYEQYF.

This sequence joins TRBV29-1 and TRBJ1-2; a weak D match, TRBD1 (6 bases). The CDR3 is made up of 13 amino acids. Germline V CDR1 and CDR2: SQVTM, ANQGSEA. Trimming left V 3 bases short and J 7 bases short, with 15 bases between. This CDR3 reads CSVDEGRTVGYTF. Written as DNA, the CDR3 is TGCAGCGTTGACGAGGGACGGACAGTTGGCTACACCTTC.

There are a few counts of this clone. CDR3 DNA: TGCAGCGTCCGCAGGGGAGCCTACGAGCAGTACTTC. It is translated as CSVRRGAYEQYF. The chain carries TRBV29-1 and TRBJ2-7, with a weak D call TRBD1 (6 bases). V was clipped by 6 bases and J by 2 bases, with 11 bases between them. Looked up from germline, CDR1 is SQVTM and CDR2 is ANQGSEA. The CDR3 is 12 residues long.

This clone occurred a few times. The chain recombines TRBV29-1 with TRBJ2-1; TRBD2 agrees at 9 bases. Germline loops: CDR1 SQVTM, CDR2 ANQGSEA. This CDR3 is built from 13 residues. The DNA of the CDR3 is TGCACATTCCAGCGGGGGGCCGCGGGTGAGCAGTTCTTC. This gives the protein CTFQRGAAGEQFF.

The CDR3 sequence: CSVPGQGLYNEQFF. The CDR3, as DNA: TGCAGCGTCCCGGGACAGGGCCTCTACAATGAGCAGTTCTTC. The gene calls are TRBV29-1 and TRBJ2-1; 9 nucleotides agree with TRBD1. Germline V gene lookup returns CDR1 SQVTM and CDR2 ANQGSEA. The CDR3 has 14 residues. V lost 6 bases to trimming and J lost 3 bases; unmatched junction nucleotides: 6.

Concerning this clone itself: A read error may produce the germline difference seen at one junction end. The rearrangement joins TRBV7-2 to TRBJ2-3, with no clear D. The CDR3 has 11 residues. Germline V gene lookup returns CDR1 SGHTA and CDR2 FQGNSA. CDR3 protein: CASSPNDKQYF. In DNA, the CDR3 is TGTGCCAGCAGCCCTAACGATAAGCAGTATTTT. Full variable domain (missing parts from reference TRBV7-2 and TRBJ2-3): GAGVSQSPSNKVTEKGKDVELRCDPISGHTALYWYRQSLGQGLEFLIYFQGNSAPDKSGLPSDRFSAERTGGSVSTLTIQRTQQEDSAVYLCASSPNDKQYFGPGTRLTVL.

The chain is built from TRBV27 and TRBJ2-5, with D perhaps given as TRBD1 or TRBD2 (5 bases each). Trimming cost V 4 bases and J 2 bases, with 11 bases left between them. This CDR3 comprises 14 residues. CDR1 and CDR2 from the germline V gene are MNHEY and SMNVEV (reference sequence). The CDR3 nucleotides read TGTGCCAGCAGTTCCACAGGAGGTCAAGAGACCCAGTACTTC. This encodes CASSSTGGQETQYF.